Only one count was recorded for the clone carrying this TCR beta chain. Antigen unknown. The data were produced by immunoSEQ multiplex PCR, yet TCRdb's version contains in-frame clones alone and is incomplete. The sample shows around 50,000 clones, more than 80% of them seen only once. The record originates from a study of OX40 agonist ivuxolimab in advanced cancers. The study, taken as a whole, reports: Individuals who were partial responders at 0.1-3.0 mg/kg had clonal expansion that ranked among the lowest.

The CDR3 totals 14 residues. Germline lookup yields CDR1 WNHNN and CDR2 SYGVQD (reference sequence). The V and J ends lost 6 bases and 5 bases respectively, with 16 bases between them. The V gene is TRBV10-1, the J gene TRBJ1-2, with D tentatively TRBD1 (6 bases). Specimen: CD4+ or CD8+ T cells sorted from blood, collected in a trial of the OX40 agonist ivuxolimab. The sequence derives from an adult with an advanced solid tumor such as melanoma, head and neck, liver or kidney cancer. The CDR3 loop reads CASSAGTTEYGYTF. CDR3 bases: TGCGCCAGCAGCGCCGGGACAACGGAATATGGCTACACCTTC.